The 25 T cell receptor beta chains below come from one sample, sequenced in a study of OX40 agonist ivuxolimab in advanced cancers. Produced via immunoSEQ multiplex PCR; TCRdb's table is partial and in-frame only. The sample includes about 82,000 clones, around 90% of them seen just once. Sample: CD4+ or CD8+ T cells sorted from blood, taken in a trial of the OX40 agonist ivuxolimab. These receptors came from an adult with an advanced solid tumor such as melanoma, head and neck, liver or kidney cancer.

For the CDR3, the DNA is TGCGCCAGCAGCTTGGGAGGGCCGGGCAATGAGCAGTTCTTC. This gives the protein CASSLGGPGNEQFF. The chain joins TRBV5-1 to TRBJ2-1; D perhaps matches TRBD2 (5 bases). Germline V gene sequence: CDR1 SGHRS, CDR2 YFSETQ. This CDR3 comprises 14 residues. V was shortened by 0 bases and J by 6 bases, with 10 bases between the two germline ends.

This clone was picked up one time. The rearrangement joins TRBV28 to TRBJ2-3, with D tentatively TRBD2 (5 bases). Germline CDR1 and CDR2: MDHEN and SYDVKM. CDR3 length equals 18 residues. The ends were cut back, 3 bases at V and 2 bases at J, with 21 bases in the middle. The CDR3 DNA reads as TGTGCCAGCAGTTTCTGGCTAGCACTTAAACGAGACACAGATACGCAGTATTTT. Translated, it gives CASSFWLALKRDTDTQYF.

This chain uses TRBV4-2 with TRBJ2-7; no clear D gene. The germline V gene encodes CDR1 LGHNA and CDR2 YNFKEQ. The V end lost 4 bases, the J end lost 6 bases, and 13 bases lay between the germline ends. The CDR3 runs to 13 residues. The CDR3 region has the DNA TGTGCCAGCAGCCGCCAGCTCTCTGGCGAGCAGTACTTC. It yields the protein CASSRQLSGEQYF.

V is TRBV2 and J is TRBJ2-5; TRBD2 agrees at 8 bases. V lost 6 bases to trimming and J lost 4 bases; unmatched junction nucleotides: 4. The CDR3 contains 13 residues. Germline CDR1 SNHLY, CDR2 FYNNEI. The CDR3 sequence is CASRAGVGETQYF. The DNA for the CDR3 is TGTGCCAGCAGAGCGGGAGTGGGAGAGACCCAGTACTTC.

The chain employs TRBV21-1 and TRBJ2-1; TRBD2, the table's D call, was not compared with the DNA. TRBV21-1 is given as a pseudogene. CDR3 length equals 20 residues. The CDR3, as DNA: TGTGCCAGCAGCAAAGCGTCGGGACGGGGTGACGGGAGCTCCTACAATGAGCAGTTCTTC. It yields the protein CASSKASGRGDGSSYNEQFF.

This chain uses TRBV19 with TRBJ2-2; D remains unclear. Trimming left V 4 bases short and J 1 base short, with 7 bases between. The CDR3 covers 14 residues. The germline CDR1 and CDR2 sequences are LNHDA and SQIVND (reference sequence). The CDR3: CASSTGVNTGELFF. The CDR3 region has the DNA TGTGCCAGTAGTACCGGAGTGAACACCGGGGAGCTGTTTTTT. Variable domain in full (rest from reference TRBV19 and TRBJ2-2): DGGITQSPKYLFRKEGQNVTLSCEQNLNHDAMYWYRQDPGQGLRLIYYSQIVNDFQKGDIAEGYSVSREKKESFPLTVTSAQKNPTAFYLCASSTGVNTGELFFGEGSRLTVL.

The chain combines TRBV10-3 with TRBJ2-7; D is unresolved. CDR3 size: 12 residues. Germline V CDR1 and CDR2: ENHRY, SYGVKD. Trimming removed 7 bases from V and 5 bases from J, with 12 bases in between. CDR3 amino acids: CAIKPSIHEQYF. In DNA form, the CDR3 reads TGTGCCATCAAACCCTCCATCCACGAGCAGTACTTC.

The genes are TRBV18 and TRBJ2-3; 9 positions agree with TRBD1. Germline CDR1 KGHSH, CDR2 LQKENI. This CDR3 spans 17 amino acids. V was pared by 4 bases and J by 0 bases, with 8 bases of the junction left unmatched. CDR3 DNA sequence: TGTGCCAGCTCACGTATTGGGACAGGGATTAGCACAGATACGCAGTATTTT. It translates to CASSRIGTGISTDTQYF.

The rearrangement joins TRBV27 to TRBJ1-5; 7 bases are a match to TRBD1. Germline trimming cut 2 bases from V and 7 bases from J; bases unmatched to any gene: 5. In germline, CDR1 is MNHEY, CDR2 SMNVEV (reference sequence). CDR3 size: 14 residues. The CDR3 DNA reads TGTGCCAGCAGTTTAGACAGGGCGGGGCAGCCCCAGCATTTT. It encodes CASSLDRAGQPQHF.

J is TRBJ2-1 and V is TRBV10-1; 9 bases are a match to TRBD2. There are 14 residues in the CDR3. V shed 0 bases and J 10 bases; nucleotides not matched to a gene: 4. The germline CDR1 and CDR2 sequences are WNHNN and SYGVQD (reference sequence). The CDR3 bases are TGCGCCAGCAGTGAGTCAGGTCTAGCGGGAGAGCAGTTCTTC. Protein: CASSESGLAGEQFF.

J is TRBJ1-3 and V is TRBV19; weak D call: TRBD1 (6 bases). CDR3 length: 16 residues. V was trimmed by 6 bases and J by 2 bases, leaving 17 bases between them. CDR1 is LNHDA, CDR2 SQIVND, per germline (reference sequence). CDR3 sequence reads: CASRKSQGRTGNTIYF. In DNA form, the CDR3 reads TGTGCCAGTAGGAAGTCTCAGGGGAGAACTGGAAACACCATATATTTT.

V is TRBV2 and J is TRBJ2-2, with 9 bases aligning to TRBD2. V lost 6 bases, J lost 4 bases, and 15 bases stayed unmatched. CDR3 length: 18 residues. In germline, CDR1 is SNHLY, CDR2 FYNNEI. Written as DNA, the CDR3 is TGTGCCAGCAGCGGTGTAGCGGGAGCATACAGGGCCACCGGGGAGCTGTTTTTT. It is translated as CASSGVAGAYRATGELFF.

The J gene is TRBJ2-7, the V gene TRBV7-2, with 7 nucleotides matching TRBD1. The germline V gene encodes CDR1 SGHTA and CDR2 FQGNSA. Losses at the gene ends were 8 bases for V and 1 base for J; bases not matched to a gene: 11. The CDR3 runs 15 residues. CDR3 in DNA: TGTGCCAGCTGCCAAACCGGGGACAGATCCTACGAGCAGTACTTC. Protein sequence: CASCQTGDRSYEQYF.

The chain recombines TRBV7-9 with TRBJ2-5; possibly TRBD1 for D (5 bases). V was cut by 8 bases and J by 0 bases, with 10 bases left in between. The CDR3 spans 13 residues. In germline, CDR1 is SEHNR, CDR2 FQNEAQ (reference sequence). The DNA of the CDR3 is TGTGCCAGCCGTGGCAGGGACCAAGAGACCCAGTACTTC. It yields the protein CASRGRDQETQYF.

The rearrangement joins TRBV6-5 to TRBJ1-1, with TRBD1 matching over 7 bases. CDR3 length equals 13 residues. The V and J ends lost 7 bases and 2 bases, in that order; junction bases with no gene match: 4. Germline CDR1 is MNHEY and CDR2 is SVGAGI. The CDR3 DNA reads TGTGCCAGCAACAGGGGAAAAAACACTGAAGCTTTCTTT. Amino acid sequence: CASNRGKNTEAFF.

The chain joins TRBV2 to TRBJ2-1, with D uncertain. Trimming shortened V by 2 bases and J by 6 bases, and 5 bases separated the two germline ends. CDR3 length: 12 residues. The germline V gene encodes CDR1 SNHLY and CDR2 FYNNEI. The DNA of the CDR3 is TGTGCCAGCAGTGAATTAGGCAATGAGCAGTTCTTC. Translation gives CASSELGNEQFF.

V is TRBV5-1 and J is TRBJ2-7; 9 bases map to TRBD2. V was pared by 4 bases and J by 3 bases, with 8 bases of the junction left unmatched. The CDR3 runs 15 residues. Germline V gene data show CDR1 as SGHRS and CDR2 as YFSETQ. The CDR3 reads CASSPGASGNYEQYF. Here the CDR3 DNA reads TGCGCCAGCAGCCCCGGGGCTAGCGGGAACTACGAGCAGTACTTC.

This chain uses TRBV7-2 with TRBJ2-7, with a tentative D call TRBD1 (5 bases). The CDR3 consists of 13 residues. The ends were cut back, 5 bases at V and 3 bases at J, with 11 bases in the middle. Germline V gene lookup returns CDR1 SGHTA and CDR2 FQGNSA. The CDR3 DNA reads TGTGCCAGCAGCCCCCCTCAGGGCTACGAGCAGTACTTC. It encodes CASSPPQGYEQYF.

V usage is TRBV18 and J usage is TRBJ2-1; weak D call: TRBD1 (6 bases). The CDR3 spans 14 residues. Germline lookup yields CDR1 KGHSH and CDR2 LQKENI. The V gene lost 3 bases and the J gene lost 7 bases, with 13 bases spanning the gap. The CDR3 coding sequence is TGTGCCAGCTCACCCCGGGACAAGAGAAATGAGCAGTTCTTC. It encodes CASSPRDKRNEQFF.

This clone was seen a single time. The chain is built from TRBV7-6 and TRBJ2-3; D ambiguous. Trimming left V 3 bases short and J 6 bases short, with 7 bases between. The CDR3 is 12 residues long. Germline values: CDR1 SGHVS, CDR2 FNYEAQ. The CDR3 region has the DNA TGTGCCAGCAGCTTTTACCTTGATACGCAGTATTTT. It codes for CASSFYLDTQYF. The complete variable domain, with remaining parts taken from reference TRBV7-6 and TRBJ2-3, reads GAGVSQSPRYKVTKRGQDVALRCDPISGHVSLYWYRQALGQGPEFLTYFNYEAQQDKSGLPNDRFSAERPEGSISTLTIQRTEQRDSAMYRCASSFYLDTQYFGPGTRLTVL.

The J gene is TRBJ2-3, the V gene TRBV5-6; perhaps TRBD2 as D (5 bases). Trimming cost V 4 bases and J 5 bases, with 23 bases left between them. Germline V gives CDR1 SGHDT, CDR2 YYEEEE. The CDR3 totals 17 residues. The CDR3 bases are TGTGCCAGCAGCCCGCTCCCGGGAAGCCGAGCCGTAGATACGCAGTATTTT. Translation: CASSPLPGSRAVDTQYF.

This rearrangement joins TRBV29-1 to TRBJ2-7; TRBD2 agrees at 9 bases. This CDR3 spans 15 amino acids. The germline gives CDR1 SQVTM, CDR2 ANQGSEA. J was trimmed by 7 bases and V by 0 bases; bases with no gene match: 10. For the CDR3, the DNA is TGCAGCGTTGAAGATCCTAGCGGGAACGTCTGGGAGCAGTACTTC. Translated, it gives CSVEDPSGNVWEQYF.

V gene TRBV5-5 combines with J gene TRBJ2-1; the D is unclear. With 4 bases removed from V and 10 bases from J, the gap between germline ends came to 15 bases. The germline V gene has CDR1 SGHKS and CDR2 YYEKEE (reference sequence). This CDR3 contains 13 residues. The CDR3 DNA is TGTGCCAGCAGCAGATCCGTAGAAGGGGAGCAGTTCTTC. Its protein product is CASSRSVEGEQFF.

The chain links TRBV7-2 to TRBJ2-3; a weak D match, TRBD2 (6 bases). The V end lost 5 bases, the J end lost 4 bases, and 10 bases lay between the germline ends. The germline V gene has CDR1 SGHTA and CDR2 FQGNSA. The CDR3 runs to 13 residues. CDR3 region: CASSAGGADTQYF. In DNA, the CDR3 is TGTGCCAGCAGCGCCGGCGGGGCAGATACGCAGTATTTT. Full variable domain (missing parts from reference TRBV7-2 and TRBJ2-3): GAGVSQSPSNKVTEKGKDVELRCDPISGHTALYWYRQSLGQGLEFLIYFQGNSAPDKSGLPSDRFSAERTGGSVSTLTIQRTQQEDSAVYLCASSAGGADTQYFGPGTRLTVL.

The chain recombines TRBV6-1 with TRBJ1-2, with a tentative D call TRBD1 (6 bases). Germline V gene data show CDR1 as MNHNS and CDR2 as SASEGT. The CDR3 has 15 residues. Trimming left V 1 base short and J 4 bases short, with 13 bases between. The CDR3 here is CASSEGWTATYGYTF. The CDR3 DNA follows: TGTGCCAGCAGTGAAGGGTGGACAGCGACCTATGGCTACACCTTC.